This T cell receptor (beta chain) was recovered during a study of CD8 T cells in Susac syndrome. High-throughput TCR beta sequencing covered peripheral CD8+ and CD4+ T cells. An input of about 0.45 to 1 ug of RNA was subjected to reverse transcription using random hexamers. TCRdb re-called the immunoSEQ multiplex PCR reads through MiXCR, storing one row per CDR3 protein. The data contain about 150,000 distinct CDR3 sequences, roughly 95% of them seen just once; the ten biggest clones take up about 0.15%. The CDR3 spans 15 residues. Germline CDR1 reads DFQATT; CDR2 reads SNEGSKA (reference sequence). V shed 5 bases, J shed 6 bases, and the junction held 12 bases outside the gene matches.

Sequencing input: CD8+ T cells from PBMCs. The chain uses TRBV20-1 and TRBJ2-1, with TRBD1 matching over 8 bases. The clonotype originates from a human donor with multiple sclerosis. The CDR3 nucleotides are TGCAGTGCTGGGGCTTCGTACGGGACAGGCAATGAGCAGTTCTTC. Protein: CSAGASYGTGNEQFF.